The clone carrying this T cell receptor beta chain was counted a single time. V lost 5 bases to trimming and J lost 2 bases; unmatched junction nucleotides: 7. Germline CDR1 SGHDT, CDR2 YYEEEE. The CDR3 runs 15 residues. This entry belongs to a study of blood T cell repertoires in COVID-19. Authors' analysis steps: Reference gene primer amplification yielded estimated nucleated cell counts. The protocol was immunoSEQ multiplex PCR, while the TCRdb copy is restricted to in-frame clones and leaves out a portion. The V and J calls and clone size were taken over from that table, and D and trimming were inferred from the DNA. This sample has roughly 250,000 clones; about 87% occur once, and the top ten carry 7.5% to 9%.

The chain employs TRBV5-6 and TRBJ2-1; 7 nucleotides agree with TRBD2. Sequenced material: peripheral blood. The sequence came from a human donor in a cohort sampled during active COVID-19. The CDR3 DNA follows: TGTGCCAGCAGTCTTACTAGCGTGCCCTACAATGAGCAGTTCTTC. This translates into CASSLTSVPYNEQFF. The complete variable domain, with remaining parts taken from reference TRBV5-6 and TRBJ2-1, reads DAGVTQSPTHLIKTRGQQVTLRCSPKSGHDTVSWYQQALGQGPQFIFQYYEEEERQRGNFPDRFSGHQFPNYSSELNVNALLLGDSALYLCASSLTSVPYNEQFFGPGTRLTVL.